The subject of this entry is one T cell receptor (beta chain). The entry originates in a study of blood T cell repertoires in COVID-19. TCRdb's table, derived via immunoSEQ multiplex PCR, lists solely in-frame clones and lacks some. Of over 120,000 clones detected, approximately 87% appear once; the ten largest clones hold about 11%. The CDR3 sequence is 15 residues long. Germline V CDR1 and CDR2: MNHEY, SVGAGI. V was clipped by 7 bases and J by 5 bases, with 20 bases between them. The sequencing input was PBMCs or T cells enriched from blood (not recorded which). V gene TRBV6-5 combines with J gene TRBJ1-1; maybe TRBD1 (5 bases). This clonotype was sampled from a man aged 55-75 years who had recovered from COVID-19. The CDR3 sequence is CASTPSGVGYTEAFF. As DNA, the CDR3 is TGTGCCAGCACCCCATCGGGGGTGGGCTATACTGAAGCTTTCTTT.